One sample yielded the 5 T cell receptor beta chains listed below, sequenced in a study of T cells in Graves' hyperthyroidism and ophthalmopathy. TCR beta CDR3 sequences were amplified from RNA transcripts. HTBI primers were the set used in a first-round RT-PCR of the TCR CDR3. One entry per CDR3 protein, called by TCRdb with MiXCR from the multiplex PCR reads. This sample has 450,000 to 650,000 distinct CDR3 sequences, with under 20% found just once. The sequenced material came from blood. Every receptor here comes from a woman aged 18-29 years with Graves' ophthalmopathy.

The chain joins TRBV15 to TRBJ2-1, with D uncertain. The CDR3 spans 14 residues. Germline CDR1 and CDR2: LNHNV and YYDKDF (reference sequence). The V gene lost 0 bases and the J gene lost 8 bases, with 11 bases spanning the gap. CDR3 protein: CATSRDRRSDEQFF. CDR3 nucleotide sequence: TGTGCCACCAGCAGAGATCGACGGTCGGATGAGCAGTTCTTC.

The rearrangement uses TRBV9 and TRBJ1-6, with unresolved D. Germline assignment: CDR1 SGDLS and CDR2 YYNGEE. V lost 3 bases and J lost 6, with 7 bases in between. The CDR3 runs 13 residues. The CDR3 is CASSASSNSPLHF. Written as DNA, the CDR3 is TGTGCCAGCAGCGCGAGCAGTAATTCACCCCTCCACTTT.

This clonotype has more than one count but fewer than ten. This rearrangement joins TRBV6-1 to TRBJ2-7; D is unclear. CDR3 length: 14 residues. Deletions cut 1 base from V and 4 bases from J, with 11 bases between. Germline CDR1 is MNHNS and CDR2 is SASEGT. CDR3 region: CASSEGPEAYEQYF. The DNA for the CDR3 is TGTGCCAGCAGTGAAGGGCCGGAAGCGTACGAGCAGTACTTC.

The chain carries TRBV4-2 and TRBJ2-6; the D call may be TRBD1 or TRBD2 (5 bases each). This CDR3 region has 20 residues. From germline, CDR1 is LGHNA and CDR2 YNFKEQ. V was clipped by 3 bases and J by 0 bases, with 21 bases between them. CDR3 residues: CASSHHIGAGPSSGANVLTF. CDR3 DNA sequence: TGTGCCAGCAGCCACCACATCGGGGCGGGCCCGAGCTCTGGGGCCAACGTCCTGACTTTC.

This clonotype came up many times. The genes are TRBV7-9 and TRBJ2-5, with 9 bases fitting TRBD2. V gave up 6 bases and J gave up 4 bases; unmatched junction bases: 3. From germline, CDR1 is SEHNR and CDR2 FQNEAQ (reference sequence). There are 13 residues in the CDR3. The CDR3: CASRGLARETQYF. The CDR3 DNA follows: TGTGCCAGCAGAGGACTAGCGAGAGAGACCCAGTACTTC. Using reference TRBV7-9 and TRBJ2-5 for the parts outside the CDR3, the full variable domain is DTGVSQNPRHKITKRGQNVTFRCDPISEHNRLYWYRQTLGQGPEFLTYFQNEAQLEKSRLLSDRFSAERPKGSFSTLEIQRTEQGDSAMYLCASRGLARETQYFGPGTRLLVL.